This passage covers 7 T cell receptor beta chains from one sample sequenced in a study of sequential checkpoint blockade in melanoma. Only in-frame clones appear in the TCRdb table, and some are missing; sequencing was by immunoSEQ multiplex PCR. The sample holds fewer than 45,000 clones; roughly 90% are singletons and the top ten take approximately 12%. Treatment denoted: randomized to nivolumab then ipilimumab (arm A) or the reverse (arm B). This specimen was CD8+ T cells sorted from blood (inferred from file names), taken from a patient given nivolumab and ipilimumab in sequence. The receptors originated from a human donor with melanoma.

The CDR3 loop reads CASSYLRGTGGAVTGELFF. CDR3 nucleotides: TGTGCCAGCAGTTACCTGCGCGGGACAGGGGGCGCCGTCACCGGGGAGCTGTTTTTT. V and J are TRBV27 and TRBJ2-2; 12 bases fit TRBD1. The CDR3 covers 19 residues. V lost 4 bases, J lost 4 bases, and 13 bases stayed unmatched. From germline, CDR1 is MNHEY and CDR2 SMNVEV (reference sequence).

V is TRBV7-6 and J is TRBJ2-7; TRBD1 matches 7 bases. The V segment lost 6 bases and the J segment 2 bases; nucleotides outside the gene matches: 4. CDR1 and CDR2 from the germline V gene are SGHVS and FNYEAQ. This CDR3 region has 13 residues. The CDR3 sequence: CASRAGQAYEQYF. The CDR3, as DNA: TGTGCCAGCAGAGCAGGACAGGCCTACGAGCAGTACTTC.

The CDR3 region has the DNA TGTGCCAGCAGTGATGGGACAGGGTACGGGCGCGGCCAAGAGACCCAGTACTTC. Encoded protein: CASSDGTGYGRGQETQYF. This chain uses TRBV6-1 with TRBJ2-5, with 9 nucleotides matching TRBD1. CDR3 length: 18 residues. J was trimmed by 1 base and V by 3 bases; bases with no gene match: 12. The germline V gene has CDR1 MNHNS and CDR2 SASEGT.

V and J are TRBV6-1 and TRBJ2-7, with 8 bases fitting TRBD1. The CDR3 spans 15 residues. The trim removed 4 bases at V and 3 bases at J, leaving 8 bases unmatched. The germline V gene encodes CDR1 MNHNS and CDR2 SASEGT. CDR3 sequence (DNA): TGTGCCAGCAGTGGGGGGGCAGGGGGCTTCTACGAGCAGTACGTC. Translation gives CASSGGAGGFYEQYV.

This sequence joins TRBV2 and TRBJ1-1, with 7 bases that match TRBD1. V shed 6 bases, J shed 7 bases, and the junction held 5 bases outside the gene matches. The length of the CDR3 is 12 residues. The germline gives CDR1 SNHLY, CDR2 FYNNEI. The CDR3 loop is CASSSTGNEAFF. For the CDR3, the DNA is TGTGCCAGCAGCTCGACAGGGAATGAAGCTTTCTTT.

The J gene is TRBJ1-1, the V gene TRBV5-1; perhaps TRBD1 as D (6 bases). The CDR3 covers 15 residues. With 0 bases removed from V and 5 bases from J, the gap between germline ends came to 14 bases. Germline V gene lookup returns CDR1 SGHRS and CDR2 YFSETQ. The CDR3 DNA sequence: TGCGCCAGCAGCTTGGTAGGGGGTTCATGGACTGAAGCTTTCTTT. It specifies CASSLVGGSWTEAFF.

This chain uses TRBV7-9 with TRBJ2-7, with 9 bases identical to TRBD2. The CDR3 loop spans 18 amino acids. Looked up from germline, CDR1 is SEHNR and CDR2 is FQNEAQ (reference sequence). With 5 bases clipped from V and 1 base from J, the junction kept 15 bases outside the gene matches. CDR3 DNA sequence: TGTGCCAGCAGCAAGGGGTTAGCGGGAGCCTTTGGATCCTACGAGCAGTACTTC. The encoded protein is CASSKGLAGAFGSYEQYF.